The 13 T cell receptor beta chains below come from one sample, sequenced in a study of blood T cell repertoires in COVID-19. TCRdb keeps only in-frame clones here, not all; method: immunoSEQ multiplex PCR. The sample includes approximately 61,000 clones, approximately 83% of them seen just once. The sequencing sample was made of peripheral blood. These receptors were obtained from a human donor in a cohort sampled during active COVID-19.

In its sample, this clone was seen a few times. The V gene is TRBV4-2, the J gene TRBJ1-2; D not resolved. Germline CDR1 LGHNA, CDR2 YNFKEQ. The CDR3 has 14 residues. Trimming took 1 base from V and 2 from J, leaving 8 bases between them. CDR3 nucleotides: TGTGCCAGCAGCCAAGTTTCGGAGAACTATGGCTACACCTTC. Translated, it gives CASSQVSENYGYTF.

The J gene is TRBJ2-1, the V gene TRBV5-1, with TRBD2 matching 8 bases. The CDR3 covers 15 residues. V was clipped by 5 bases and J by 7 bases; unmatched bases: 11. In germline, CDR1 is SGHRS, CDR2 YFSETQ. The CDR3 is CASSQTSDPGNEQFF. The CDR3 DNA reads as TGCGCCAGCAGTCAGACTAGCGACCCTGGAAATGAGCAGTTCTTC.

This chain uses TRBV9 with TRBJ1-2; 9 positions agree with TRBD1. The CDR3 has 14 amino acids. Germline V CDR1 and CDR2: SGDLS, YYNGEE. V was clipped by 6 bases and J by 5 bases; unmatched bases: 8. This chain's CDR3 is CASTGTGGDYGYTF. The CDR3 DNA sequence: TGTGCCAGCACAGGAACAGGGGGCGATTATGGCTACACCTTC.

The rearrangement joins TRBV5-6 to TRBJ2-1, with TRBD2 matching over 9 bases. The CDR3 is made up of 15 amino acids. Germline CDR1 is SGHDT and CDR2 is YYEEEE. The V gene end was trimmed by 4 bases and the J gene end by 3 bases; junction bases not matched to a gene: 5. The CDR3 nucleotides read TGTGCCAGCAGCAAACTAGCGGGTGACTACAATGAGCAGTTCTTC. Translated, it gives CASSKLAGDYNEQFF.

The count of this clone is one. The chain recombines TRBV7-9 with TRBJ2-7; 10 positions match TRBD2. The ends lost 5 bases at V and 2 bases at J; junction bases unmatched: 6. This CDR3 is built from 15 residues. Germline V CDR1 and CDR2: SEHNR, FQNEAQ (reference sequence). The CDR3 DNA follows: TGTGCCAGCAGCAAAACTAGCGGGGCACCCTACGAGCAGTACTTC. Protein: CASSKTSGAPYEQYF.

This chain connects TRBV6-2 or TRBV6-3 to TRBJ2-4; 8 nucleotides agree with TRBD1. CDR1 and CDR2 from the germline V gene are MNHEY and SVGEGT. This CDR3 is 16 amino acids long. With V trimmed by 5 bases and J by 1 base, 7 bases remained unmatched. The CDR3 bases are TGTGCCAGCAGTCGACCACGGGACAGGGCCAAAAACATTCAGTACTTC. Translated: CASSRPRDRAKNIQYF.

This sequence joins TRBV7-9 and TRBJ2-7; possible D gene TRBD2, 6 bases. The CDR3 length is 13 residues. V gave up 7 bases and J gave up 3 bases, with 13 bases separating them. Germline V gene lookup returns CDR1 SEHNR and CDR2 FQNEAQ (reference sequence). The CDR3 coding sequence is TGTGCCAGCACCTGGGGAGGTTTCTACGAGCAGTACTTC. Amino acid sequence: CASTWGGFYEQYF.

The CDR3 loop is CASSVQGASNEKLFF. The CDR3 nucleotides read TGTGCCAGCAGCGTGCAGGGGGCGTCTAATGAAAAACTGTTTTTT. V gene TRBV7-3 combines with J gene TRBJ1-4, with 8 nucleotides matching TRBD1. Unmatched junction bases numbered 5, after V lost 5 bases and J lost 3 bases. Germline V gene lookup returns CDR1 SGHTA and CDR2 FQGTGA. The CDR3 spans 15 residues.

The CDR3 here is CASSTRRNTEAFF. For the CDR3, the DNA is TGTGCCAGCAGCACCCGGAGGAACACTGAAGCTTTCTTT. This rearrangement joins TRBV11-1 to TRBJ1-1, with D unclear. This CDR3 comprises 13 residues. V lost 5 bases to trimming and J lost 1 base, with 8 bases between them. Germline CDR1 and CDR2: SGHAT and FQDESV (reference sequence).

The gene calls are TRBV28 and TRBJ1-5, with D possibly being TRBD1 (6 bases). V was cut by 6 bases and J by 6 bases, with 15 bases left in between. Germline values: CDR1 MDHEN, CDR2 SYDVKM. The CDR3 extends over 14 amino acids. DNA of the CDR3: TGTGCCAGCAGCGCGGGGGGCGCGGGTCAGCCCCAGCATTTT. It encodes CASSAGGAGQPQHF.

The chain employs TRBV20-1 and TRBJ1-4; the D is unclear. Germline V gene data show CDR1 as DFQATT and CDR2 as SNEGSKA (reference sequence). The CDR3 spans 15 residues. Trimming removed 3 bases at V and 0 bases at J, with 11 bases between. The CDR3, as DNA: TGCAGTGCTAGTTTTCACGGGGCAACTAATGAAAAACTGTTTTTT. Its translation: CSASFHGATNEKLFF.

This chain links TRBV28 with TRBJ1-3, with D perhaps matching TRBD1 (6 bases). The CDR3 runs 15 residues. Looked up from germline, CDR1 is MDHEN and CDR2 is SYDVKM. V shed 3 bases and J shed 1 base, with 10 bases lying between them. The CDR3 nucleotides are TGTGCCAGCAGTTTCAGGGGTTCATCTGGAAACACCATATATTTT. This gives the protein CASSFRGSSGNTIYF. The variable domain in full, with the rest retrieved from reference TRBV28 and TRBJ1-3, is DVKVTQSSRYLVKRTGEKVFLECVQDMDHENMFWYRQDPGLGLRLIYFSYDVKMKEKGDIPEGYSVSREKKERFSLILESASTNQTSMYLCASSFRGSSGNTIYFGEGSWLTVV.

This clone was observed a single time. CDR3 sequence: CASTRPGGPTDTQYF. The CDR3 DNA reads as TGTGCCAGCACAAGGCCGGGAGGCCCCACAGATACGCAGTATTTT. V is TRBV27 and J is TRBJ2-3; 7 bases fit TRBD2. CDR3 size: 15 residues. Germline values: CDR1 MNHEY, CDR2 SMNVEV (reference sequence). V lost 7 bases to trimming and J lost 2 bases; unmatched junction nucleotides: 9.